This TCR beta chain is from a study of T cell repertoires in cytomegalovirus infection. At the level of the study: Both CMV infection and a matching HLA type were indicated by public TCR beta signatures. Regarding the study as a whole: CMV-specific HLA-C-restricted TCR beta clonotypes dominated the ex vivo response. Identification of carriers of CMV plus the relevant HLA was achieved through cumulative public TCR beta family frequency.

TCRdb called the reads again in MiXCR, with one record for every CDR3 protein. Of about 440,000 distinct CDR3 sequences in the sample, roughly 31% are singletons; the top ten hold roughly an eighth. This clonotype was counted a few times. What it binds is not known. CDR1 is WSHSY, CDR2 SAAADI, per germline. The CDR3 sequence is 13 residues long. Trimming removed 1 base from V and 7 bases from J, with 8 bases in between. This rearrangement joins TRBV10-2 to TRBJ2-1; D ambiguous. The sample was PBMCs. This clonotype originated in a human donor in good health (CMV status not recorded). Some clones in this sample may be carry-over from other donors' samples. The CDR3 DNA is TGCGCCAGCAGTGAGTGGATGGCGAATGAGCAGTTCTTC. Residues: CASSEWMANEQFF.